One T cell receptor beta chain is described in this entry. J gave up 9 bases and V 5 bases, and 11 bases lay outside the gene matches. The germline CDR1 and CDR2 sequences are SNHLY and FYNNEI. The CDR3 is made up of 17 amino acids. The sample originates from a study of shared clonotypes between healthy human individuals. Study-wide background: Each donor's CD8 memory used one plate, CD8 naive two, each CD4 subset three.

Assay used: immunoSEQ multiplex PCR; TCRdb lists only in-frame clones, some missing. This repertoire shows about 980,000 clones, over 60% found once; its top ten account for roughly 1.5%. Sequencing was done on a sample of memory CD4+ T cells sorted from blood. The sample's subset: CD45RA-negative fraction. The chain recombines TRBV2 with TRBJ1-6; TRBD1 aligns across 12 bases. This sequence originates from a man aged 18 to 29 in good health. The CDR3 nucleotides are TGTGCCAGCAGTAGAGTCCGGGACAGGGGGCTTACTTCACCCCTCCACTTT. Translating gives CASSRVRDRGLTSPLHF.